Presented here are 22 T cell receptor beta chains from one specimen sequenced in a study of post-analysis software for immune sequencing data. Study-wide results and limits: Five or six TRBV segments, TRBV5-6, TRBV5-1 and TRBV20-1 among them, were found more frequent in patients than controls.

For these receptors, no antigen is known. Unique molecular identifiers were built into the TCR beta cDNA libraries. MiXCR, applied by TCRdb to the PCR reads, yields one record per CDR3 protein. Of about 460,000 distinct CDR3 sequences in the sample, roughly 45% were seen once. Sequencing was performed on blood. Every receptor here comes from a girl aged 5-17 years with multiple sclerosis.

This clonotype occurred a few times. V is TRBV7-9 and J is TRBJ2-7; 9 bases line up with TRBD1. The CDR3 length is 15 residues. Germline V gene sequence: CDR1 SEHNR, CDR2 FQNEAQ (reference sequence). V was clipped by 2 bases and J by 10 bases; unmatched bases: 12. The CDR3 protein is CASSLRTGGLFPQYF. The CDR3 DNA follows: TGTGCCAGCAGCTTACGCACAGGGGGCTTGTTCCCCCAGTACTTC.

This chain uses TRBV29-1 with TRBJ2-2; 9 bases match TRBD1. Unmatched junction bases numbered 7, after V lost 0 bases and J lost 2 bases. The CDR3 covers 17 residues. Germline CDR1 and CDR2: SQVTM and ANQGSEA. CDR3 sequence (DNA): TGCAGCGTTGAAGATCGGGGGACAGGGCAAAACACCGGGGAGCTGTTTTTT. It is translated as CSVEDRGTGQNTGELFF.

The rearrangement joins TRBV28 to TRBJ2-3; no firm D call. Per the germline V gene, CDR1 is MDHEN and CDR2 is SYDVKM. V lost 2 bases, J lost 0 bases, and 15 bases lay in between. The CDR3 length is 17 residues. This chain's CDR3 is CASSLDPRAESTDTQYF. The DNA for the CDR3 is TGTGCCAGCAGTTTAGACCCCCGGGCAGAGAGCACAGATACGCAGTATTTT.

This chain joins TRBV20-1 and TRBJ2-3, with D maybe TRBD2 (6 bases). Germline CDR1 DFQATT, CDR2 SNEGSKA (reference sequence). This CDR3 is 13 amino acids long. Trimming removed 6 bases from V and 4 bases from J, with 14 bases in between. This CDR3 is CSAPWLAPDTQYF. CDR3 in DNA: TGCAGTGCCCCTTGGCTAGCGCCAGATACGCAGTATTTT.

The chain carries TRBV10-3 and TRBJ2-1; D not resolved. This CDR3 comprises 15 residues. Germline V gene lookup returns CDR1 ENHRY and CDR2 SYGVKD. Trimming removed 7 bases from V and 0 bases from J, with 13 bases in between. The CDR3 loop reads CAINTEPSSYNEQFF. The CDR3 bases are TGTGCCATCAACACGGAACCGAGCTCCTACAATGAGCAGTTCTTC.

The chain uses TRBV10-3 and TRBJ2-3, with 11 bases that match TRBD1. CDR3 length: 17 amino acids. V lost 2 bases to trimming and J lost 4 bases; unmatched junction nucleotides: 8. Per germline, CDR1 ENHRY and CDR2 SYGVKD. CDR3 bases: TGTGCCATCAGTGAGCCCCGGACAGGGGGCTTGGCAGATACGCAGTATTTT. Translation gives CAISEPRTGGLADTQYF.

The rearrangement links TRBV7-2 to TRBJ2-1, with TRBD2 matching over 10 bases. The closer fit of TRBJ2-7 to the DNA end suggests the J call may be wrong. The germline V gene has CDR1 SGHTA and CDR2 FQGNSA. The CDR3 loop spans 16 amino acids. CDR3 DNA sequence: TGTGCCAGCAGCGCACTAGCGGGGAGCTCCTACAATGAGCAGTACTTC. Amino acid sequence: CASSALAGSSYNEQYF.

The chain uses TRBV7-9 and TRBJ1-1; D unclear. The CDR3 extends over 13 amino acids. Trimming removed 1 base from V and 8 bases from J, with 11 bases in between. Germline V gives CDR1 SEHNR, CDR2 FQNEAQ (reference sequence). The CDR3 loop reads CASSLVSVSEAFF. CDR3 nucleotides: TGTGCCAGCAGCTTAGTGTCGGTGTCAGAAGCTTTCTTT.

The rearrangement links TRBV12-3 or TRBV12-4 to TRBJ2-3; D gene unclear. V was pared by 4 bases and J by 6 bases, with 14 bases between. CDR3 length: 14 amino acids. The CDR3 loop reads CASSSSGPRDTQYF. CDR3 sequence (DNA): TGTGCCAGCAGTTCTTCCGGGCCCCGGGATACGCAGTATTTT.

The CDR3 DNA reads as TGCGCCAGCAGCCAAGGTGCTAGCCGGCTCCTGCTCGCGAACACCGGGGAGCTGTTTTTT. Amino acid sequence: CASSQGASRLLLANTGELFF. V is TRBV4-1 and J is TRBJ2-2; a weak D match, TRBD2 (5 bases). Germline V lookup: CDR1 MGHRA, CDR2 YSYEKL. V was shortened by 1 base and J by 0 bases, with 21 bases between the two germline ends. This CDR3 is 20 amino acids long.

V usage is TRBV24-1 and J usage is TRBJ2-1; D gene unclear. CDR3 size: 15 residues. V lost 0 bases and J lost 6, with 11 bases in between. Germline CDR1 is KGHDR and CDR2 is SFDVKD. The CDR3 coding sequence is TGTGCCACCAGTGATTTGGGCGCCATTGGCAATGAGCAGTTCTTC. Translating it yields CATSDLGAIGNEQFF.

The rearrangement joins TRBV28 to TRBJ1-1; D not certain. The length of the CDR3 is 11 residues. Trimming took 2 bases from V and 10 from J, leaving 8 bases between them. Germline lookup yields CDR1 MDHEN and CDR2 SYDVKM. The chain's CDR3 is CASSLGEPAFF. The CDR3 DNA follows: TGTGCCAGCAGTTTAGGGGAGCCAGCTTTCTTT.

The chain is built from TRBV2 and TRBJ2-5; D gene uncertain. The V end was cut by 8 bases, the J end by 4 bases, with 17 bases between. CDR1 and CDR2 (germline): SNHLY, FYNNEI. This CDR3 comprises 14 residues. CDR3 sequence: CASRLTALTETQYF. CDR3 nucleotides: TGTGCCAGCCGTTTGACGGCTCTAACAGAGACCCAGTACTTC.

The rearrangement links TRBV5-6 to TRBJ2-5; 9 bases line up with TRBD2. From germline, CDR1 is SGHDT and CDR2 YYEEEE. The junction had 21 bases not matched to a gene; V was cut back by 4 bases and J by 5 bases. This CDR3 has 19 amino acids. The CDR3 coding sequence is TGTGCCAGCAGCACGGGGGTGGGTTGGCGGGAGGGCCTTTCGGAGACCCAGTACTTC. Its translation: CASSTGVGWREGLSETQYF.

This clonotype was seen a handful of times. The rearrangement uses TRBV3-1 and TRBJ2-7; D is undetermined. The V gene's germline CDR1 is LGHDT and CDR2 YNNKEL (reference sequence). CDR3 size: 13 residues. Trimming removed 3 bases from V and 5 bases from J, with 11 bases in between. CDR3 in amino acids: CASSQFLVHEQYF. CDR3 in DNA: TGTGCCAGCAGCCAGTTTCTAGTCCACGAGCAGTACTTC.

This clonotype has only one observation. CDR3 loop: CSARDGTQYF. The CDR3 DNA reads TGCAGTGCTAGAGATGGGACCCAGTACTTC. The gene calls are TRBV20-1 and TRBJ2-5; D unclear. Deletions cut 0 bases from V and 7 bases from J, with 3 bases between. The CDR3 spans 10 residues. Germline V gives CDR1 DFQATT, CDR2 SNEGSKA (reference sequence).

In its sample, this clonotype was seen once. This sequence joins TRBV20-1 and TRBJ1-2; 9 bases match TRBD1. The CDR3 extends over 14 amino acids. Germline V gene data show CDR1 as DFQATT and CDR2 as SNEGSKA (reference sequence). Unmatched junction bases numbered 11, after V lost 6 bases and J lost 6 bases. The CDR3 is CSAPRQGGTNGYTF. The CDR3 bases are TGCAGTGCCCCTCGACAGGGGGGTACTAATGGCTACACCTTC.

The rearrangement links TRBV18 to TRBJ2-1, with a tentative D call TRBD2 (6 bases). CDR3 size: 14 residues. Deletions cut 11 bases from V and 2 bases from J, with 16 bases between. CDR1 is KGHSH and CDR2 is LQKENI in the germline V gene. CDR3 DNA sequence: TGTGCCGGCCTTACTAGCCCTACCTACAATGAGCAGTTCTTC. This codes for CAGLTSPTYNEQFF.

This clonotype was recorded only once. The genes are TRBV28 and TRBJ2-7; D remains ambiguous. In germline, CDR1 is MDHEN, CDR2 SYDVKM. The CDR3 runs 15 residues. Trimming stripped 5 bases from V and 3 bases from J, with 17 bases between. CDR3 protein: CASSNEAPNLYEQYF. DNA for the CDR3: TGTGCCAGCAGTAATGAGGCGCCTAATCTCTACGAGCAGTACTTC. Combining the CDR3 with reference TRBV28 and TRBJ2-7 gives the whole variable domain DVKVTQSSRYLVKRTGEKVFLECVQDMDHENMFWYRQDPGLGLRLIYFSYDVKMKEKGDIPEGYSVSREKKERFSLILESASTNQTSMYLCASSNEAPNLYEQYFGPGTRLTVT.

The V call is TRBV27, the J call TRBJ2-4, with 8 bases matching TRBD2. Matching the DNA end better, TRBJ2-7 makes the J call doubtful. CDR1 is MNHEY, CDR2 SMNVEV, per germline (reference sequence). CDR3 length equals 13 residues. CDR3 amino acids: CASKGLVDHEQYF. The CDR3 DNA follows: TGTGCCAGTAAGGGACTAGTCGATCACGAGCAGTACTTC.

The V call is TRBV6-4, the J call TRBJ2-3; 10 positions agree with TRBD2. Germline values: CDR1 MRHNA, CDR2 SNTAGT. This CDR3 is 15 amino acids long. J lost 1 base, V lost 4 bases, and 2 bases had no gene match. The CDR3 coding sequence is TGTGCCAGCAGTGTGGGGACTAGCGGCACAGATACGCAGTATTTT. It encodes CASSVGTSGTDTQYF.

CDR3 in DNA: TGTGCCAGCAGTTTAGAGGGATGGGGCGGCGGTTCTGAAGCTTTCTTT. It codes for CASSLEGWGGGSEAFF. This rearrangement joins TRBV27 to TRBJ1-1; D perhaps matches TRBD1 (5 bases). Trimming shortened V by 2 bases and J by 6 bases, and 19 bases separated the two germline ends. There are 16 residues in the CDR3. The germline gives CDR1 MNHEY, CDR2 SMNVEV (reference sequence).